These T cell receptor beta chains were read from a single sample in a study of cytomegalovirus exposure and HLA in healthy donors. Sequencing was performed with immunoSEQ multiplex PCR; in TCRdb, only in-frame clones are kept and a portion is missing. The table records 69,000 or so clones, 65% to 75% of them present only once. The sample consisted of PBMCs. The receptor source for this set is a woman aged 55-70 years in good health and CMV-seropositive. Both conserved end residues are trimmed from each CDR3.

j_call cdr3_length v_call cdr3_aa
TRBJ1-2 12 TRBV5-1 ASSLGGRVYGYT
TRBJ2-5 13 TRBV7-8 ASSPSGRAGETQY
TRBJ2-5 13 TRBV10-2 ASSESGGVGETQY
TRBJ1-1 11 TRBV4-1 ASSQRGNTEAF
TRBJ2-4 12 TRBV19 ASSNTYSKNIQY
TRBJ1-5 14 TRBV30 AWSVGWGPGNQPQH
TRBJ2-5 12 TRBV9 ASSSSDREETQY
TRBJ2-1 11 TRBV4-2 ASREGEYNEQF
TRBJ2-5 11 TRBV19 ASSSAARGTQY
TRBJ2-1 15 TRBV2 ASSASIPGQDYNEQF
TRBJ2-7 12 TRBV6-6 ASSDGDRTYEQY
TRBJ1-2 12 TRBV5-4 ASSTDRGAYGYT
TRBJ1-3 11 TRBV7-9 ASRIGTGATIY
TRBJ2-1 13 TRBV6-1 ASSDEGLAGIEQF
TRBJ2-5 13 TRBV29-1 SVEGHRDNSETQY
TRBJ1-1 14 TRBV4-1 ASSPIQDRLNTEAF
TRBJ1-1 12 TRBV5-1 ASSMTGRDTEAF
TRBJ2-7 14 TRBV5-3 ARSSNDRAHLYEQY
TRBJ1-2 13 TRBV6-5 ASSPRDRGFYGYT